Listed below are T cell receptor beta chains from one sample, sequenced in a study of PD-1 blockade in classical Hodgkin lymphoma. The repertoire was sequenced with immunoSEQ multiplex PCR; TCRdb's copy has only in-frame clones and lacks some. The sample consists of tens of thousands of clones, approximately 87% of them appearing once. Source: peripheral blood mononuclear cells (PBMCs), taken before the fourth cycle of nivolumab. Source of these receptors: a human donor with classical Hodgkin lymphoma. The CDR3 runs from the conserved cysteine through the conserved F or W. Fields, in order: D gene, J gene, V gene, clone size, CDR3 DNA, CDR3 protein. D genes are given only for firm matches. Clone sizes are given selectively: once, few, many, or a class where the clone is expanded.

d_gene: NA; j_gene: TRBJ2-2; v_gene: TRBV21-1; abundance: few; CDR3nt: TGTGCCAGCAGCAAAGACGTAGAAGAGCTAGCGGGAGCCGGGGAGCTGTTTTTT; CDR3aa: CASSKDVEELAGAGELFF
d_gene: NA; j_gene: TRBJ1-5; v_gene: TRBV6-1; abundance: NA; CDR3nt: TGTGCCAGCAGCGCTACAGGGTATTGGGGTCAGCCCCAGCATTTT; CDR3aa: CASSATGYWGQPQHF
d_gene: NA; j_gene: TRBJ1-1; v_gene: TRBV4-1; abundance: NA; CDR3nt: TGCGCCAGCAGCCAGGCATACGGGGTAGAAGCTTTCTTT; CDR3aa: CASSQAYGVEAFF
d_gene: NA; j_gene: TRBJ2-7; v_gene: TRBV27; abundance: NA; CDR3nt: TGTGCCAGCAGTTTAAGGCCCCAGGCTGCCTACGAGCAGTACTTC; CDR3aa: CASSLRPQAAYEQYF
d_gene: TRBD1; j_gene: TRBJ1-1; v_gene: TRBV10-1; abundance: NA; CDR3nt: TGCGCCAGCACAAGACAGGGAATGAACACTGAAGCTTTCTTT; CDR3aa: CASTRQGMNTEAFF
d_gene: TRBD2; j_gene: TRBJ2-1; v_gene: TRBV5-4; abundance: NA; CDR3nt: TGTGCCAGCAGCCGCGGGACTAGCGGCAATGAGCAGTTCTTC; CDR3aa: CASSRGTSGNEQFF
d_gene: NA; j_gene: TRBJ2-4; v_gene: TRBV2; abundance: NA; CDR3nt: TGTGCCAGCCTCCCGACGGGTCCAGCCAAAAACATTCAGTACTTC; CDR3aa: CASLPTGPAKNIQYF
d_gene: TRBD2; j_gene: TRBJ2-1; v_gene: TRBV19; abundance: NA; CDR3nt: TGTGCCAGTAGTAAGGGACTAGCGGGAGTCGACAATGAGCAGTTCTTC; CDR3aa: CASSKGLAGVDNEQFF
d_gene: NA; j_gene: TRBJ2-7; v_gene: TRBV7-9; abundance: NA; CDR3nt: TGTGCCAGCAGCAATCAACGACAGGTCTCCTACGAGCAGTACTTC; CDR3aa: CASSNQRQVSYEQYF
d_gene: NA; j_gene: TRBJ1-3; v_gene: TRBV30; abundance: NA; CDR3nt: TGTGCCTGGAGGCGGCAGGGAACTGGAAACACCATATATTTT; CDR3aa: CAWRRQGTGNTIYF
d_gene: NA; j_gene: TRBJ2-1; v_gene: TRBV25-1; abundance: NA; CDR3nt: TGTGCCAGCAGTCAGCGGGCCAATGAGCAGTTCTTC; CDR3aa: CASSQRANEQFF
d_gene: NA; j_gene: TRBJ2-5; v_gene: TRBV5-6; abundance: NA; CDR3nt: TGTGCCAGCAGCTCATCAGGCCAGGGACCCCAAGTAGAGACCCAGTACTTC; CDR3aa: CASSSSGQGPQVETQYF
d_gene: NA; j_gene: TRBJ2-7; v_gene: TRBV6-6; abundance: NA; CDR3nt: TGTGCCAGCAGTTACTCGGACCATGGTTACGAGCAGTACTTC; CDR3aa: CASSYSDHGYEQYF
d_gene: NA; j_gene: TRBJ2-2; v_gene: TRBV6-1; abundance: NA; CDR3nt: TGTGCCAGCTCCTCAGGAATCACCGGGGAGCTGTTTTTT; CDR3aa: CASSSGITGELFF
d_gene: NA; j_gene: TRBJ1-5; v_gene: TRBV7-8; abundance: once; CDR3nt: TGTGCCAGCAGCCCGACGGCAGTTGATGAACCCCAGCATTTT; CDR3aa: CASSPTAVDEPQHF
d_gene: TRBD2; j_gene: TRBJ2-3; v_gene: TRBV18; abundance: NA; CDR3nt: TGTGCCAGCTCACCCGGACTAGCGGGAGGGATGGATACGCAGTATTTT; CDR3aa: CASSPGLAGGMDTQYF
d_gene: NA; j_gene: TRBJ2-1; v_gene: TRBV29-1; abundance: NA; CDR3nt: TGCAGCGTTACCCCGCACGGGGGTATTTATGAGCAGTTCTTC; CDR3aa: CSVTPHGGIYEQFF
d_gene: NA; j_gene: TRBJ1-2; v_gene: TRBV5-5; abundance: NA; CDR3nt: TGTGCCAGCAGCGTGGAATACAGGGTAGGGGGCTACACCTTC; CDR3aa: CASSVEYRVGGYTF
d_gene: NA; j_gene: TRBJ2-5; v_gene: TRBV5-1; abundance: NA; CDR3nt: TGCGCCAGCAGCTTGGACAGCCAAGAGACCCAGTACTTC; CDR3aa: CASSLDSQETQYF
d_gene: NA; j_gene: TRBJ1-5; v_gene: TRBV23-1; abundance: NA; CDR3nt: TGCGCCAGCACCCCAACGGGGAGCAATCAGCCCCAGCATTTT; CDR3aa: CASTPTGSNQPQHF
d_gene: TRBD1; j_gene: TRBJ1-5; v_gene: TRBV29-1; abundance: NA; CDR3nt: TGCAGCGTTGAGGTACAGGGGGCAGGGCAGCCCCAGCATTTT; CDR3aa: CSVEVQGAGQPQHF
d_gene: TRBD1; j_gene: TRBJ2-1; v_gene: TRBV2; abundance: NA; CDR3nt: TGTGCCAGCAGTCTTAGGACAGGGGGCTTTGAGCAGTTCTTC; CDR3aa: CASSLRTGGFEQFF
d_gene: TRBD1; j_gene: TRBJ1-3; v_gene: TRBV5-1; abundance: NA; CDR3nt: TGCGCCAGCAGCTTGGGACAGGGTTTAAACACCATATATTTT; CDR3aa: CASSLGQGLNTIYF
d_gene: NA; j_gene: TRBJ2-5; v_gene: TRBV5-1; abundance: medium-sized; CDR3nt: TGCGCCAGCAGCTTGGGCGGGCAAGAGACCCAGTACTTC; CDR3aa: CASSLGGQETQYF
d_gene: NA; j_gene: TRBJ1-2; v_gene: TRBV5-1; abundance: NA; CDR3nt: TGCGCCAGCAGCTTGGCGAGGCAGGGCTACACCTTC; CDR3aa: CASSLARQGYTF
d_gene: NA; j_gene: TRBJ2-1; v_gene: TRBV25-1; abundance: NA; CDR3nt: TGTGCCAGTGGGCCCCAGGGCGAGCAGTTCTTC; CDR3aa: CASGPQGEQFF
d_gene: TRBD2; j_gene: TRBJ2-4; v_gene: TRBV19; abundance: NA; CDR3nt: TGTGCCAGTAGACTGACTAGCGGGACAAAAAACATTCAGTACTTC; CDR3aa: CASRLTSGTKNIQYF
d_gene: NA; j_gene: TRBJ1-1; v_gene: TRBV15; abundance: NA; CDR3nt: TGTGCCACCAGCAGAGGAGGAAACACTGAAGCTTTCTTT; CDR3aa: CATSRGGNTEAFF
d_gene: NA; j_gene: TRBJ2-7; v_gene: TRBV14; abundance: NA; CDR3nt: TGTGCCAGCAGCCAAGATTACGCCGTCTGGGGGCAGGACGAGCAGTACTTC; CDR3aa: CASSQDYAVWGQDEQYF
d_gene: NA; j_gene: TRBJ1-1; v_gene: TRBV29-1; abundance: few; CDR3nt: TGCAGCGTTGAAGATCCACCGGAAGCTTTCTTT; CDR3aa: CSVEDPPEAFF
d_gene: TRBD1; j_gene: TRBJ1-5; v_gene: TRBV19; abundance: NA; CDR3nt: TGTGCCAGTAGGTTCAGGGGGCCTAGCAATCAGCCCCAGCATTTT; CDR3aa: CASRFRGPSNQPQHF
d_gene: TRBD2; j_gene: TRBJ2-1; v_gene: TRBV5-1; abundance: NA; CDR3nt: TGCGCCAGCAGCCCCCAACTAGCGGGGATGTACAATGAGCAGTTCTTC; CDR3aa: CASSPQLAGMYNEQFF
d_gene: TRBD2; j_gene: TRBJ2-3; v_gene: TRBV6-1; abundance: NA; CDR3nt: TGTGCCAGCACACCACTAGCGGGGCGGGCAGATACGCAGTATTTT; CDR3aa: CASTPLAGRADTQYF
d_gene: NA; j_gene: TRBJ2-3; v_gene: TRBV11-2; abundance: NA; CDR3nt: TGTGCCAGCAGCTCGGACAGCACAGATACGCAGTATTTT; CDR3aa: CASSSDSTDTQYF
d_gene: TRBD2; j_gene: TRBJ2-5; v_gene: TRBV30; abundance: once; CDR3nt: TGTGCTTACGGGGGGTGCGGGGAGACCCAGTACTTC; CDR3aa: CAYGGCGETQYF
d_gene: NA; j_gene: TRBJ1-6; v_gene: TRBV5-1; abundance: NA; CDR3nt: TGCGCCAGCAGCGTCGGACCCGATTCACACAATTCACCCCTCCACTTT; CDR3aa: CASSVGPDSHNSPLHF
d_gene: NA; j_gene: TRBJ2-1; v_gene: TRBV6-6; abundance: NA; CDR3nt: TGTGCCAGCAGGACTATAGTCGGCTCCTACAATGAGCAGTTCTTC; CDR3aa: CASRTIVGSYNEQFF
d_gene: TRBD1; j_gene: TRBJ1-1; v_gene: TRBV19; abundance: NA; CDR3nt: TGTGCCAGTAAAGTCGGGACAGCCATGAACACTGAAGCTTTCTTT; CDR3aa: CASKVGTAMNTEAFF
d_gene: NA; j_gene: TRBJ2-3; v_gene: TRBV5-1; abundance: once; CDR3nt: TGCGCCAGCAGCTTGGACCAGGGGAGGGCAGATACGCAGTATTTT; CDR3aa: CASSLDQGRADTQYF